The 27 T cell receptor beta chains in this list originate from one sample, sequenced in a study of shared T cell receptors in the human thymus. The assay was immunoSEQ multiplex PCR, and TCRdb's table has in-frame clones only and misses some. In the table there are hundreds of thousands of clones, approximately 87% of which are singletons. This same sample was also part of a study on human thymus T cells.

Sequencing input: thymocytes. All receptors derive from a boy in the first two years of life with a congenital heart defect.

CDR3: CASSLRDRQQAFF. In nucleotides, the CDR3 is TGTGCCAGCAGCCTCCGGGACAGGCAACAAGCTTTCTTT. V usage is TRBV6-6 and J usage is TRBJ1-1, with TRBD1 identical over 8 bases. CDR1 and CDR2 (germline): MNHNY, SVGAGI (reference sequence). This CDR3 spans 13 amino acids. The trim removed 6 bases at V and 9 bases at J, leaving 9 bases unmatched.

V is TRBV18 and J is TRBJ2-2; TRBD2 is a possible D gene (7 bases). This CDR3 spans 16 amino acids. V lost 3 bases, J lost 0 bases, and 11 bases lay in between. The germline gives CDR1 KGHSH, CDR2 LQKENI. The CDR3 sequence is CASSPRGLTNTGELFF. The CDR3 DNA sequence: TGTGCCAGCTCACCGCGGGGGCTCACGAACACCGGGGAGCTGTTTTTT.

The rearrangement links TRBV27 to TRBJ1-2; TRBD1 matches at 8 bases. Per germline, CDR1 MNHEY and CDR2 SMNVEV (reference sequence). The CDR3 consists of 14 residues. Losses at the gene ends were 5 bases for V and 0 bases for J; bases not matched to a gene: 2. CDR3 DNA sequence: TGTGCCAGCAGTCACAGGGGGACTAACTATGGCTACACCTTC. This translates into CASSHRGTNYGYTF.

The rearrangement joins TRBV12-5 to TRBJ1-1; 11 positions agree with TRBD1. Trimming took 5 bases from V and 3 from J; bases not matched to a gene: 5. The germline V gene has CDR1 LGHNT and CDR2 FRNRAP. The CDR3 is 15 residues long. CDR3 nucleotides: TGTGCTAGTGGTCTCCGGGACAGGGGGGACACTGAAGCTTTCTTT. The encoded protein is CASGLRDRGDTEAFF.

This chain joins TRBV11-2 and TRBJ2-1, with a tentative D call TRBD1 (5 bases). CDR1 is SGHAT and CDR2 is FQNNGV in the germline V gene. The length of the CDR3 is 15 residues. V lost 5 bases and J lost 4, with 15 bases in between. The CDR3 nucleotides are TGTGCCAGCAGCCAGGGCCTGACGCCTTACAATGAGCAGTTCTTC. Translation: CASSQGLTPYNEQFF.

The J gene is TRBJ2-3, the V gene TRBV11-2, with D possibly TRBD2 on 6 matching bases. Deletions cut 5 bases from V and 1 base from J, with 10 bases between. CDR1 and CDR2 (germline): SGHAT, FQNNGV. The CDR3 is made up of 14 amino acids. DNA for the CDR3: TGTGCCAGCAGCCTGGCGGGGTGCACAGATACGCAGTATTTT. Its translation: CASSLAGCTDTQYF.

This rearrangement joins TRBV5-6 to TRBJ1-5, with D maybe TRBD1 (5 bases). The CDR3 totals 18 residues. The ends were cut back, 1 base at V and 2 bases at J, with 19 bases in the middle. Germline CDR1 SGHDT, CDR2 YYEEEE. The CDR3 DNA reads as TGTGCCAGCAGCTTGCGAGGTTCAGGGAAGTCGGGCAATCAGCCCCAGCATTTT. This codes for CASSLRGSGKSGNQPQHF.

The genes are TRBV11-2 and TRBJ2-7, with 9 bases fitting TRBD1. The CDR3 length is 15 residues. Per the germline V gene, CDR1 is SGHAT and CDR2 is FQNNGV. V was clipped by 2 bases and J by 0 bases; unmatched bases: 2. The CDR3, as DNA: TGTGCCAGCAGCTTACCGGGACAGGGCTCCTACGAGCAGTACTTC. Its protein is CASSLPGQGSYEQYF.

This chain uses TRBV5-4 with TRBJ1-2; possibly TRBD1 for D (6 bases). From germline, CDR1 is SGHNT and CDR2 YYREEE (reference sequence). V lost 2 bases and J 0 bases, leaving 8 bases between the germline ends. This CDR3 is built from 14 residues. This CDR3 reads CASSFNRANYGYTF. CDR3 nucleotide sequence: TGTGCCAGCAGCTTTAACAGGGCTAACTATGGCTACACCTTC.

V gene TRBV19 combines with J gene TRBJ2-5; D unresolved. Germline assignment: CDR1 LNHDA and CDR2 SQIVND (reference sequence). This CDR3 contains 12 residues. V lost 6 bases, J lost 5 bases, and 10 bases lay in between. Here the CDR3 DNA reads TGTGCCAGTAGAGGCGGTCCGGAGACCCAGTACTTC. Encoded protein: CASRGGPETQYF.

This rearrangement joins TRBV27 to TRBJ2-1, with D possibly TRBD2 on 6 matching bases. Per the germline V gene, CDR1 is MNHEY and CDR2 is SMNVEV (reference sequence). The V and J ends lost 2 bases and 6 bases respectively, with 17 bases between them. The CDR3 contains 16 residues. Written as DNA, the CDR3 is TGTGCCAGCAGTTTAAATCCACGGGAGTGGATCAATGAGCAGTTCTTC. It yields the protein CASSLNPREWINEQFF.

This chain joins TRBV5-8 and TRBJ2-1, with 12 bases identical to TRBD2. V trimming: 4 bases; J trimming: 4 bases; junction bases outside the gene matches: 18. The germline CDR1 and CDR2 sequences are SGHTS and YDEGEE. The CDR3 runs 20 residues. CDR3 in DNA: TGTGCCAGCAGCAGGAGTACGGCTAGCGGGAGGGCCCTCGGGTACAATGAGCAGTTCTTC. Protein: CASSRSTASGRALGYNEQFF.

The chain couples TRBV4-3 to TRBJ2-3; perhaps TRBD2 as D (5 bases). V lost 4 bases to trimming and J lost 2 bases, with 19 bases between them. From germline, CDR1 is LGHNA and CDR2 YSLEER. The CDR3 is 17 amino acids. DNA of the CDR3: TGCGCCAGCAGCCGACGCATCGTAAAGAGGGACACAGATACGCAGTATTTT. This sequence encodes CASSRRIVKRDTDTQYF.

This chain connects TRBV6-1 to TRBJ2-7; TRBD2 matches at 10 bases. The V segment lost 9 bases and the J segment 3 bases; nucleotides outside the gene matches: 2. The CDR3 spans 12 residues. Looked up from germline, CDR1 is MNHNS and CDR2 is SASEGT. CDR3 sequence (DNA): TGTGCCAGTGGGACTAGCGACTACGAGCAGTACTTC. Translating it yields CASGTSDYEQYF.

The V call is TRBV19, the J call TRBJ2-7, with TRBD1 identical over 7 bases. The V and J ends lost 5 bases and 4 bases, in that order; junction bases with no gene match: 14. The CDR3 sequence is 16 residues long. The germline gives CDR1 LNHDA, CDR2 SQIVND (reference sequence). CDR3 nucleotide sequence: TGTGCCAGTAGTCATCACGGGCGACAGGGACATTACGAGCAGTACTTC. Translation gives CASSHHGRQGHYEQYF.

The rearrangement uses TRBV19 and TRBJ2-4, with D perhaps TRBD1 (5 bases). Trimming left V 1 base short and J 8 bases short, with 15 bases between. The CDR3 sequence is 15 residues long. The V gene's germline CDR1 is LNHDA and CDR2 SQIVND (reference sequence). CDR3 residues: CASSIADSHRYIQYF. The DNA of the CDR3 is TGTGCCAGTAGTATAGCCGACAGCCATCGGTACATTCAGTACTTC.

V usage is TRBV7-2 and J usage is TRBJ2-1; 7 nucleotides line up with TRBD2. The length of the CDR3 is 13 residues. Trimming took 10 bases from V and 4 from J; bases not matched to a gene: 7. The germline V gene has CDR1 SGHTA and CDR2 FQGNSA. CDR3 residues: CANDGGSYNEQFF. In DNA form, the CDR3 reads TGTGCCAACGACGGCGGGAGTTACAATGAGCAGTTCTTC.

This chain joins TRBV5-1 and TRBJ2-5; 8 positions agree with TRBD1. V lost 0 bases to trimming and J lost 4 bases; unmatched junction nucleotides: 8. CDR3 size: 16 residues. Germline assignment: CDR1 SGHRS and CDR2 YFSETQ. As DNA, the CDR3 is TGCGCCAGCAGCTTGGATAGGACAGGGAGGTCAGAGACCCAGTACTTC. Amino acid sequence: CASSLDRTGRSETQYF.

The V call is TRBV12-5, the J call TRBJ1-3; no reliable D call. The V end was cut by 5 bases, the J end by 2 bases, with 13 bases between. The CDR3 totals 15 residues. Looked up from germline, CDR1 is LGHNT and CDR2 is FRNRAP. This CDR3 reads CASGPCPGAGNTIYF. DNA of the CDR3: TGTGCTAGTGGTCCCTGTCCCGGGGCTGGAAACACCATATATTTT.

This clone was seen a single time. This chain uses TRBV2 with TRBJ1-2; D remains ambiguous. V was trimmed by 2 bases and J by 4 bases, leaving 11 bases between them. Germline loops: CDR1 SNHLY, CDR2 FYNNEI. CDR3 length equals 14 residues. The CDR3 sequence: CASSEPQSFYGYTF. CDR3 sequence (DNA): TGTGCCAGCAGTGAACCCCAGTCCTTCTATGGCTACACCTTC.

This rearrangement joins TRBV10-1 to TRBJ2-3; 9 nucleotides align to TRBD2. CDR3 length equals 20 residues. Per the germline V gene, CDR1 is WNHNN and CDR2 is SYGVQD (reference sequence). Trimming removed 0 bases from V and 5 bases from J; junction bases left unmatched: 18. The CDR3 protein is CASSESNSGRTLRGEDTQYF. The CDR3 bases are TGCGCCAGCAGTGAGTCGAACAGCGGGAGGACCTTAAGGGGGGAAGATACGCAGTATTTT.

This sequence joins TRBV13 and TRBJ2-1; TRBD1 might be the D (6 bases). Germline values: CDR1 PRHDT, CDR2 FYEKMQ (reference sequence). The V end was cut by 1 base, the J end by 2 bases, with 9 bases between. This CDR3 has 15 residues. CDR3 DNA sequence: TGTGCCAGCAGCTTAGACCGGACAGCCTACAATGAGCAGTTCTTC. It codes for CASSLDRTAYNEQFF.

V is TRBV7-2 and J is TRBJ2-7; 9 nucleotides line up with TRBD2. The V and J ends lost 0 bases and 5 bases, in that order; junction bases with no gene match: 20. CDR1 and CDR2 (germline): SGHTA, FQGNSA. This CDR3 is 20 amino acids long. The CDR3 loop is CASSLAWTSESPPSLDEQYF. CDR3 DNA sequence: TGTGCCAGCAGCTTAGCCTGGACTAGCGAGAGCCCTCCGAGTCTCGACGAGCAGTACTTC.

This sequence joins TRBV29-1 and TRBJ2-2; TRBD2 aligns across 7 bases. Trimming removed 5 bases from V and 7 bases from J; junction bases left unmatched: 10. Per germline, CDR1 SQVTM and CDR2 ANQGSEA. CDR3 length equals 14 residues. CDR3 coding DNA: TGCAGCGTTAAGAGCGGGGCCTCCCACGGGGAGCTGTTTTTT. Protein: CSVKSGASHGELFF.

In DNA, the CDR3 is TGTGCCAGCAGTGAAGCGCGGCTTAGCGGATACGAGCAGTACTTC. Encoded protein: CASSEARLSGYEQYF. This sequence joins TRBV2 and TRBJ2-7; the D gene is possibly TRBD2 (6 bases). CDR1 and CDR2 from the germline V gene are SNHLY and FYNNEI. This CDR3 has 15 residues. V lost 0 bases and J lost 4, with 13 bases in between. Drawing the rest from reference TRBV2 and TRBJ2-7, the complete variable domain is EPEVTQTPSHQVTQMGQEVILRCVPISNHLYFYWYRQILGQKVEFLVSFYNNEISEKSEIFDDQFSVERPDGSNFTLKIRSTKLEDSAMYFCASSEARLSGYEQYFGPGTRLTVT.

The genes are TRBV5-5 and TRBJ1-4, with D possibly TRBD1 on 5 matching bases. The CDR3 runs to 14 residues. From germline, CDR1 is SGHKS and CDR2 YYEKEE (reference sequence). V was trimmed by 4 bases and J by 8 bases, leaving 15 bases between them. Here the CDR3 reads CASSRTRQEEKLFF. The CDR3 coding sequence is TGTGCCAGCAGCCGGACACGCCAGGAGGAAAAACTGTTTTTT.

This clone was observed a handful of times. Here the CDR3 DNA reads TGTGCCAGCAGCGAAGGACAGGGTGGCGAAGCTTTCTTT. Its translation is CASSEGQGGEAFF. The chain links TRBV9 to TRBJ1-1, with 8 bases matching TRBD1. The trim removed 3 bases at V and 8 bases at J, leaving 6 bases unmatched. The CDR3 sequence is 13 residues long. The germline V gene has CDR1 SGDLS and CDR2 YYNGEE. Complete variable domain (other parts from reference TRBV9 and TRBJ1-1): DSGVTQTPKHLITATGQRVTLRCSPRSGDLSVYWYQQSLDQGLQFLIQYYNGEERAKGNILERFSAQQFPDLHSELNLSSLELGDSALYFCASSEGQGGEAFFGQGTRLTVV.